The present entry profiles one TCR beta chain with its context. Its specificity is unknown. This CDR3 region has 15 residues. V dropped 3 bases and J dropped 3 bases, with 12 bases sitting between them. From germline, CDR1 is MNHNS and CDR2 SASEGT. CD45RO-negative, CCR7-selected cells formed the naive CD8 fraction, which excluded terminally differentiated effector memory CD45RA+ cells. Nashville, Tennessee was home to all donors, each a Caucasian adult. This sample is part of a study of shared clonotypes between healthy human individuals. The study's findings and limits: Compared with memory subsets, naive subsets generally had larger estimated richness. Sampling involved blood alone; tissue repertoires likely differ.

TCRdb keeps only in-frame clones here, not all; method: immunoSEQ multiplex PCR. The sample consists of more than 2 million clones, 93% of them appearing once. Sequences were obtained from naive CD8+ T cells from PBMCs. The rearrangement links TRBV6-1 to TRBJ2-1; D is perhaps TRBD2 (5 bases). This TCR came from a man between 18 and 35 years old in good health. Some clones in this sample may be carry-over from other donors' samples. For the CDR3, the DNA is TGTGCCAGCAGTGACCGAGCGGTCCTCTACAATGAGCAGTTCTTC. Residues: CASSDRAVLYNEQFF.